The clone carrying this T cell receptor beta chain ranks as medium-sized. The data belong to a study of T cells after posttransplantation cyclophosphamide. Treatment was busulfan-fludarabine conditioning, a marrow graft, and cyclophosphamide on days +3 and +4. Method: immunoSEQ multiplex PCR; TCRdb's copy keeps in-frame clones and lacks some. The sample was found to contain 750 to 1,000 clones, and every one recurs. Unmatched junction bases numbered 9, after V lost 6 bases and J lost 3 bases. The CDR3 is 15 residues long. Germline V gene data show CDR1 as PRHDT and CDR2 as FYEKMQ (reference sequence).

This clonotype was sampled from a male patient younger than 45 who received an allogeneic stem cell transplant from a related donor, was CMV-positive, and had no GVHD. Part of the T cell pool may stem from the graft donor. V gene TRBV13 combines with J gene TRBJ2-7; 9 positions agree with TRBD1. Sequences were derived from PBMCs, sampled after allogeneic stem cell transplant with posttransplant cyclophosphamide. The CDR3 DNA follows: TGTGCCAGCAGAGTACAGGGGGCCTTCTTCTACGAGCAGTACTTC. Amino acids: CASRVQGAFFYEQYF.